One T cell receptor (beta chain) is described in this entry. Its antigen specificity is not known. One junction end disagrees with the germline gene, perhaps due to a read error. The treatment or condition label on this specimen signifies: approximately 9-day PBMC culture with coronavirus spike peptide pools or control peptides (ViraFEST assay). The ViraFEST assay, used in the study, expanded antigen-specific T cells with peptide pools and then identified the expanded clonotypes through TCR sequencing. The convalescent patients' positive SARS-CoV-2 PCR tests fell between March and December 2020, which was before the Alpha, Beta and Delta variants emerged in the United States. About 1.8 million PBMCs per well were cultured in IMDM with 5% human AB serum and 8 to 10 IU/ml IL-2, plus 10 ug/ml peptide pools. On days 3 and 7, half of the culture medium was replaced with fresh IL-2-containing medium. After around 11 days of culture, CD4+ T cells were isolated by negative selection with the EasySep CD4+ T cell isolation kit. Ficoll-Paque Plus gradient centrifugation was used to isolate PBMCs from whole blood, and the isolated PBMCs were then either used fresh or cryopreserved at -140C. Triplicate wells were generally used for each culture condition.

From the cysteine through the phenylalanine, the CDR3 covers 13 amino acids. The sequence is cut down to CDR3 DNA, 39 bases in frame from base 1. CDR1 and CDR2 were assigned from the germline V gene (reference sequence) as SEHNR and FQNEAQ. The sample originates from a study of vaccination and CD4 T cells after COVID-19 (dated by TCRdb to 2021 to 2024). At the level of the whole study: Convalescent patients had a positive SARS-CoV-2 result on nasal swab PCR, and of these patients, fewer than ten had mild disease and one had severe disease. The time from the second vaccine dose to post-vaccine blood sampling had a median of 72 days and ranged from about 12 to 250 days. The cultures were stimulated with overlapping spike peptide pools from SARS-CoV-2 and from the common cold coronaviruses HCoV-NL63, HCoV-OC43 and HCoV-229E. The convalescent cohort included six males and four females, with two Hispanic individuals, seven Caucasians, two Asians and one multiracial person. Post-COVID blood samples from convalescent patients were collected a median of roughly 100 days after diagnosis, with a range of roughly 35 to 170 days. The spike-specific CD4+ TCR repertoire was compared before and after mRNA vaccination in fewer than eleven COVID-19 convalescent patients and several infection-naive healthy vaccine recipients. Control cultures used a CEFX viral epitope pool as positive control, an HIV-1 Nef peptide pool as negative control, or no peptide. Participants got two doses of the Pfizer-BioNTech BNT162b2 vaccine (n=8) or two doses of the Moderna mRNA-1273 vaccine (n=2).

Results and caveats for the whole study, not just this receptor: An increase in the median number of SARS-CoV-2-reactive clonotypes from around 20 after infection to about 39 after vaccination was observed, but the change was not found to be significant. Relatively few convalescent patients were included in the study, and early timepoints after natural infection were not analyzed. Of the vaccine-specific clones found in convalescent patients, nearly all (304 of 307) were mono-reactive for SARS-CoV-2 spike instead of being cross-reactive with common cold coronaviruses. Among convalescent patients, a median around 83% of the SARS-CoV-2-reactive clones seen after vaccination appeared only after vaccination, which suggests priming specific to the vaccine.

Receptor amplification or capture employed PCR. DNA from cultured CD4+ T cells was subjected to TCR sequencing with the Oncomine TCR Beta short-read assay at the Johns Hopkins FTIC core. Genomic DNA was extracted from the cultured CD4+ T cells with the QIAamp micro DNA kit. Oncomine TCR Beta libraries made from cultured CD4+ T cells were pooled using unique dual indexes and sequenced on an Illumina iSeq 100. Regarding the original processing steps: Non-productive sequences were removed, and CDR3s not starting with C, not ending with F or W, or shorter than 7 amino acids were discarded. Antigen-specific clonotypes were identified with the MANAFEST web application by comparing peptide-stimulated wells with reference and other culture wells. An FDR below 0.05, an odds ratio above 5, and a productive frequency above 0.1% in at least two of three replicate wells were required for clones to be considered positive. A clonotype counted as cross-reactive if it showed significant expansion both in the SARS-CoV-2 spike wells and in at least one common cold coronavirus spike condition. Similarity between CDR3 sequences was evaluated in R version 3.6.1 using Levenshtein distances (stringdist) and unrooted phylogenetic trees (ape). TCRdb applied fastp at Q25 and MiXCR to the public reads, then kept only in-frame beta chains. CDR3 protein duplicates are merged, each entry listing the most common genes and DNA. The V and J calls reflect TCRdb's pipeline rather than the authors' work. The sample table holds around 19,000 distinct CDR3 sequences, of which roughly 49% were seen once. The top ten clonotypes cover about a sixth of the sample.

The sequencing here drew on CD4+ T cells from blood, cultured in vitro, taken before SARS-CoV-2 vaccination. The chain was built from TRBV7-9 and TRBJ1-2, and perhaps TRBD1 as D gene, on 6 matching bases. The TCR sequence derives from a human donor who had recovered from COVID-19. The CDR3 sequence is CASSQVRGYGYTF. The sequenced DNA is TGCGCCAGCAGCCAAGTCAGGGGCTATGGCTACACCTTC.